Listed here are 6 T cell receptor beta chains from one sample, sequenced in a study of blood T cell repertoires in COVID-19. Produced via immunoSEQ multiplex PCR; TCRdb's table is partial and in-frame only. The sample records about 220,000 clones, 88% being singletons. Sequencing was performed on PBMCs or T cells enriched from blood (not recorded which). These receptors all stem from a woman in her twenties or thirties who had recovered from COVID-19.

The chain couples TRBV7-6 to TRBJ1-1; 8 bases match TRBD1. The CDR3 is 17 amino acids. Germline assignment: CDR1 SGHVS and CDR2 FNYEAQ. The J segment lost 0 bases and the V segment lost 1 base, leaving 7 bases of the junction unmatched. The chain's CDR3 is CASSLVRDRLLNTEAFF. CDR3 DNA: TGTGCCAGCAGCTTAGTCAGGGACAGGCTGTTGAACACTGAAGCTTTCTTT. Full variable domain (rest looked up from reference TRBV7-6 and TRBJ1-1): GAGVSQSPRYKVTKRGQDVALRCDPISGHVSLYWYRQALGQGPEFLTYFNYEAQQDKSGLPNDRFSAERPEGSISTLTIQRTEQRDSAMYRCASSLVRDRLLNTEAFFGQGTRLTVV.

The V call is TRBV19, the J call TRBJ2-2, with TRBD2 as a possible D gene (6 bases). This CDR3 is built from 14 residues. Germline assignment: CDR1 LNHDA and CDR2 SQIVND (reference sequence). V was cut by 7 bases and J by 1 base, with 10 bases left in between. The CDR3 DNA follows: TGTGCCAGTACCATCGGGGGGAACACCGGGGAGCTGTTTTTT. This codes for CASTIGGNTGELFF.

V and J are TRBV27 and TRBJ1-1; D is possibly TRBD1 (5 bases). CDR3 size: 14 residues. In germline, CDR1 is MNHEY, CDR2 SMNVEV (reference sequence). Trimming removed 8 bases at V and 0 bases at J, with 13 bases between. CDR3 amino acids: CASRAGRMNTEAFF. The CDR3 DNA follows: TGTGCCAGCCGGGCAGGGAGGATGAACACTGAAGCTTTCTTT.

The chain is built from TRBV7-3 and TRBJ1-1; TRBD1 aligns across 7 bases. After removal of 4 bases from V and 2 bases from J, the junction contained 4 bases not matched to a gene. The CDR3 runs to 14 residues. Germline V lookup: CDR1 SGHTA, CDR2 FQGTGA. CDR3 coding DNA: TGTGCCAGCAGCTCGGGACAGACTAACACTGAAGCTTTCTTT. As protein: CASSSGQTNTEAFF.

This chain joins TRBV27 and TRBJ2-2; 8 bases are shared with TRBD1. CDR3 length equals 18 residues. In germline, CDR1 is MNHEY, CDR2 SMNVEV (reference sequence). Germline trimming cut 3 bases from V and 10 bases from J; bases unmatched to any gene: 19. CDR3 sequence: CASSFQVYRGTDFAELFF. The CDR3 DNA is TGTGCCAGCAGTTTCCAAGTATACAGGGGGACGGATTTCGCGGAGCTGTTTTTT.

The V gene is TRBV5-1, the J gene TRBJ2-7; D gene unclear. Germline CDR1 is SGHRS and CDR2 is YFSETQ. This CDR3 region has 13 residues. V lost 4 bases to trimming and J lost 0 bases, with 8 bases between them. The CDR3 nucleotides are TGCGCCAGCAGCCTTGACTTCTCCTACGAGCAGTACTTC. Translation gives CASSLDFSYEQYF.